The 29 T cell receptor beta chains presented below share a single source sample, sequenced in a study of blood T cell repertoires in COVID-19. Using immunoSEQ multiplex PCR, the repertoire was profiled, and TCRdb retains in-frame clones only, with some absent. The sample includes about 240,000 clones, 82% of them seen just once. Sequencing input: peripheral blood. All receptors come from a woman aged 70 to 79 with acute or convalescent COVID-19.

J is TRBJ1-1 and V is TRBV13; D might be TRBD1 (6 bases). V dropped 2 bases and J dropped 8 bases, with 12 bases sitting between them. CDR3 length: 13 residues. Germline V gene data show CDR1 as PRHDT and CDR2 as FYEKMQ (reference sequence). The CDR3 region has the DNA TGTGCCAGCAGCTTATTACAGGGAAGGGAAGCTTTCTTT. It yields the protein CASSLLQGREAFF.

Written as DNA, the CDR3 is TGCGCCAGCAGTGGACTTGTAGGGGGCGGTGAAAAACTGTTTTTT. Protein product: CASSGLVGGGEKLFF. This chain uses TRBV10-2 with TRBJ1-4, with 7 nucleotides matching TRBD1. The CDR3 has 15 residues. Trimming took 4 bases from V and 7 from J; bases not matched to a gene: 9. Germline CDR1 WSHSY, CDR2 SAAADI.

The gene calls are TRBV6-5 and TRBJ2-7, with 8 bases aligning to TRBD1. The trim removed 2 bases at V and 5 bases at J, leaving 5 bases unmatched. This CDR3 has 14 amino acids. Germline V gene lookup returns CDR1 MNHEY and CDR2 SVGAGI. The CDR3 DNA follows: TGTGCCAGCAGTTACCAGGACAGGGTCCACGAGCAGTACTTC. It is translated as CASSYQDRVHEQYF.

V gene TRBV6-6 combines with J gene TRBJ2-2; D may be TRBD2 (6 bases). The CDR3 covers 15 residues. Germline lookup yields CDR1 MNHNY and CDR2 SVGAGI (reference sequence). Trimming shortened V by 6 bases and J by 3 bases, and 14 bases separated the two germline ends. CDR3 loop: CASSPLGGDTGELFF. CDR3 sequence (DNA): TGTGCCAGCAGCCCCCTCGGGGGAGACACCGGGGAGCTGTTTTTT.

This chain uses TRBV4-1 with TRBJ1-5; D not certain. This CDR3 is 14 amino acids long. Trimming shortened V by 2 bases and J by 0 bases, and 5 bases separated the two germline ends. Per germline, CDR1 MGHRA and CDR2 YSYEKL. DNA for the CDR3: TGCGCCAGCAGCCAACCCATTAGCAATCAGCCCCAGCATTTT. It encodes CASSQPISNQPQHF.

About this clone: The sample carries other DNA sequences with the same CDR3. The CDR3 is CASSQTSGGETQYF. The CDR3 DNA reads as TGTGCCAGCAGCCAGACTAGCGGGGGAGAGACCCAGTACTTC. The chain is built from TRBV3-1 (or the pseudogene TRBV3-2) and TRBJ2-5, with 12 bases that match TRBD2. Germline-derived CDR1 and CDR2 are LGHDT and YNNKEL (reference sequence). The CDR3 spans 14 residues. V shed 3 bases and J 4 bases; nucleotides not matched to a gene: 0.

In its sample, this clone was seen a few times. The CDR3 reads CASSHATGGGYTF. The CDR3 DNA reads TGTGCCAGCAGCCACGCGACAGGAGGAGGCTACACCTTC. The chain couples TRBV14 to TRBJ1-2; the D gene is possibly TRBD1 (6 bases). V lost 3 bases to trimming and J lost 8 bases, with 13 bases between them. Germline-derived CDR1 and CDR2 are SGHDN and FVKESK. The CDR3 sequence is 13 residues long.

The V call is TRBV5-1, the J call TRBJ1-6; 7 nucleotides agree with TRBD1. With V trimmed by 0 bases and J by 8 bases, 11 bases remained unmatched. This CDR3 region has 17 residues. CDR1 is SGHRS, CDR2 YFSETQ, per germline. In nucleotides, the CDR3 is TGCGCCAGCAGCTTGGTTACAGGGGACCTTGGGGATTCACCCCTCCACTTT. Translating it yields CASSLVTGDLGDSPLHF.

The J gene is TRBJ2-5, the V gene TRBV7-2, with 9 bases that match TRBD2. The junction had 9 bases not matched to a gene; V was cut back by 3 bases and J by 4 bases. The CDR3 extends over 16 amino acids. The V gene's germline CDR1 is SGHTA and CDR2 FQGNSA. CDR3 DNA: TGTGCCAGCAGCTTTCAAGCGGGGGGCGGCCGAGAGACCCAGTACTTC. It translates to CASSFQAGGGRETQYF. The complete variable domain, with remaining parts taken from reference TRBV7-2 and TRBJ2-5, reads GAGVSQSPSNKVTEKGKDVELRCDPISGHTALYWYRQSLGQGLEFLIYFQGNSAPDKSGLPSDRFSAERTGGSVSTLTIQRTQQEDSAVYLCASSFQAGGGRETQYFGPGTRLLVL.

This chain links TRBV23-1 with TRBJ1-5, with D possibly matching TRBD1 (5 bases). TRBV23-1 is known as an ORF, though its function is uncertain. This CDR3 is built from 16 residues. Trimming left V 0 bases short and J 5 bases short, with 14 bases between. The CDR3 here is CASSQSRQQFDQPQHF. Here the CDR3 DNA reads TGCGCCAGCAGTCAATCCCGACAGCAGTTTGATCAGCCCCAGCATTTT.

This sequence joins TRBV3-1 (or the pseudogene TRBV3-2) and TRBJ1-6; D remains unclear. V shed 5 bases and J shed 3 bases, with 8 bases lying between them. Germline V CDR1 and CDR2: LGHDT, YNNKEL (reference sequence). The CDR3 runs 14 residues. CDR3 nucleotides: TGTGCCAGCAGCGAGGGCGACTATAATTCACCCCTCCACTTT. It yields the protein CASSEGDYNSPLHF.

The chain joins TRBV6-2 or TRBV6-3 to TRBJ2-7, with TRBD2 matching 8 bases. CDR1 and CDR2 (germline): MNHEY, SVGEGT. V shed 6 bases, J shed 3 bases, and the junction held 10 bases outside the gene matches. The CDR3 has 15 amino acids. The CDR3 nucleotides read TGTGCCAGCAGCCTAAGCGGGGGAGGGGTCTACGAGCAGTACTTC. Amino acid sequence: CASSLSGGGVYEQYF.

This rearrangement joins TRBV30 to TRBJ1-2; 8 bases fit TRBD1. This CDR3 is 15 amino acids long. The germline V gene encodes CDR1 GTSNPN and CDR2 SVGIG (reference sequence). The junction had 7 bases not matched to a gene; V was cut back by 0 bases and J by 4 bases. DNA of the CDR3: TGTGCCTGGAGTGTCCGGGCAGGGGGCACCTATGGCTACACCTTC. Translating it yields CAWSVRAGGTYGYTF.

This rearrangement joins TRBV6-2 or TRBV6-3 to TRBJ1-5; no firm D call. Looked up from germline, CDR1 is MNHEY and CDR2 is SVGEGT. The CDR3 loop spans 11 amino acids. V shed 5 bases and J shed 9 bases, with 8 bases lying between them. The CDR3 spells CASSVSGPQHF. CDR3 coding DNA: TGTGCCAGCAGTGTCTCGGGGCCCCAGCATTTT.

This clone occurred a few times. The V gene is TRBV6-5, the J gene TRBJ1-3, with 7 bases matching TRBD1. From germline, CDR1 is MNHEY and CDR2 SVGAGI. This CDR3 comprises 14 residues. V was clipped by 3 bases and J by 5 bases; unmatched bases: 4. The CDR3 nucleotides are TGTGCCAGCAGTTATCGGGACAGCAGAAACACCATATATTTT. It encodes CASSYRDSRNTIYF.

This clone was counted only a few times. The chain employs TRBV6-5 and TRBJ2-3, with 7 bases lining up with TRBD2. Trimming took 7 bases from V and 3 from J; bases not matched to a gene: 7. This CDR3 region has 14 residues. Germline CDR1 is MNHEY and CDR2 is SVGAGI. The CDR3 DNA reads TGTGCCAGCAAAGCGGGACTTAGAACAGATACGCAGTATTTT. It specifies CASKAGLRTDTQYF.

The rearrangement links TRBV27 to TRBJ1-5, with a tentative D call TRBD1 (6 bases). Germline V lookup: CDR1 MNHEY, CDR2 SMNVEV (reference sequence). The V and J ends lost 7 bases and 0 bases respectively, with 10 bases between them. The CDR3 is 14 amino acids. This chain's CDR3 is CASIRGHSNQPQHF. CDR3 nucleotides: TGTGCCAGCATACGGGGACATAGCAATCAGCCCCAGCATTTT.

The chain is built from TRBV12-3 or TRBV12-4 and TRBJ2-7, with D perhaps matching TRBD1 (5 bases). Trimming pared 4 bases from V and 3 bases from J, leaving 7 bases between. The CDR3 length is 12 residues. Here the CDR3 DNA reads TGTGCCAGCAGTTCGCAGGGCTACGAGCAGTACTTC. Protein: CASSSQGYEQYF.

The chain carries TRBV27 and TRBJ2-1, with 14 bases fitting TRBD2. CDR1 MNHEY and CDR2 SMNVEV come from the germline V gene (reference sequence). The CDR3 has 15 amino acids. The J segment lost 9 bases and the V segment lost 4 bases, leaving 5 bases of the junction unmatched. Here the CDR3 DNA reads TGTGCCAGCAGTTCATGGACTAGCGGGGGGTCTGAGCAGTTCTTC. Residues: CASSSWTSGGSEQFF.

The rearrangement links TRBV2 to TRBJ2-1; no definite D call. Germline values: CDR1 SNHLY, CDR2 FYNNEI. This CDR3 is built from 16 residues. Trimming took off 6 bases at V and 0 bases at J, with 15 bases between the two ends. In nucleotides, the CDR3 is TGTGCCAGCAGCCAATTTCAATTACTCTCCTACAATGAGCAGTTCTTC. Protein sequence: CASSQFQLLSYNEQFF.

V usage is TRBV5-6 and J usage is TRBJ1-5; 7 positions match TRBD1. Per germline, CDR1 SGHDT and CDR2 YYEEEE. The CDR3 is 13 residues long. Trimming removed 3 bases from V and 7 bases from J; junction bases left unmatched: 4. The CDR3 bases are TGTGCCAGCAGCTCCACAGGGGCCCAGCCCCAGCATTTT. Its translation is CASSSTGAQPQHF.

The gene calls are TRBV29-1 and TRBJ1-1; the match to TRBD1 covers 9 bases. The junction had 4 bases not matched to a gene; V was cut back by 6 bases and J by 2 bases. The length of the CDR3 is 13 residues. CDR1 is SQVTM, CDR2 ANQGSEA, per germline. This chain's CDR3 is CSVRTGVNTEAFF. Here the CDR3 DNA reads TGCAGCGTACGGACAGGGGTTAACACTGAAGCTTTCTTT. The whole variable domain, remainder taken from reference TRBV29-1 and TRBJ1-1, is SAVISQKPSRDICQRGTSLTIQCQVDSQVTMMFWYRQQPGQSLTLIATANQGSEATYESGFVIDKFPISRPNLTFSTLTVSNMSPEDSSIYLCSVRTGVNTEAFFGQGTRLTVV.

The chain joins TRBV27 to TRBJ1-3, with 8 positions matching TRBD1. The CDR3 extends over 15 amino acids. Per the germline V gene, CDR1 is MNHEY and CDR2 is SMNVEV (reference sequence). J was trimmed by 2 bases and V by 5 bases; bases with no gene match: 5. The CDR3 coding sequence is TGTGCCAGCAGTCTCAACAGGGGGACTGGAAACACCATATATTTT. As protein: CASSLNRGTGNTIYF.

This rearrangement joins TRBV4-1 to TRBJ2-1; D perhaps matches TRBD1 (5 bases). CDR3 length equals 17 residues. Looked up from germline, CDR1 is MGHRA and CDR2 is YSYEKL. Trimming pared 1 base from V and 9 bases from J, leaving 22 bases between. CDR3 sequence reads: CASSQALIGVGKGEQFF. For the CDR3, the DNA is TGCGCCAGCAGCCAAGCCCTTATAGGGGTCGGTAAAGGTGAGCAGTTCTTC.

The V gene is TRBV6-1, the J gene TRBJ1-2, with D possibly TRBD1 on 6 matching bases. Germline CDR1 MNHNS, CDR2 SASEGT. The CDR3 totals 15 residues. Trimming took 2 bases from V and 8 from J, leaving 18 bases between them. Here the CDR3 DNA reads TGTGCCAGCAGTGAACTTGCGGTCCAGGGGCGGGGCTACACCTTC. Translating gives CASSELAVQGRGYTF.

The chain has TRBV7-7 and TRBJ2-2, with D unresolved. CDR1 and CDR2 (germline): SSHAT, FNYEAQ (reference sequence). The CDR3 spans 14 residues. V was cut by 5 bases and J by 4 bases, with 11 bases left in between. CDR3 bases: TGTGCCAGCAGCCCCCAAGCCGCCACCGGGGAGCTGTTTTTT. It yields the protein CASSPQAATGELFF.

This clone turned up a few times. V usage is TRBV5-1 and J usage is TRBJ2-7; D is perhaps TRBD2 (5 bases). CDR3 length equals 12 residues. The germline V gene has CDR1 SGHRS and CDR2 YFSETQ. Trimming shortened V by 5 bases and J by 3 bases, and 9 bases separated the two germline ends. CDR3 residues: CASRTGSYEQYF. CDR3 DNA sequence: TGCGCCAGCAGAACGGGGAGCTACGAGCAGTACTTC.

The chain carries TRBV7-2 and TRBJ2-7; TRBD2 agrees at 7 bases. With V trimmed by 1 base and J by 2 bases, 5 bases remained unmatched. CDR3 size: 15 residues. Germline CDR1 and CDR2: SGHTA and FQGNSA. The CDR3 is CASSLVGAGTYEQYF. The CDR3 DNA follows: TGTGCCAGCAGCTTAGTTGGAGCGGGAACCTACGAGCAGTACTTC.

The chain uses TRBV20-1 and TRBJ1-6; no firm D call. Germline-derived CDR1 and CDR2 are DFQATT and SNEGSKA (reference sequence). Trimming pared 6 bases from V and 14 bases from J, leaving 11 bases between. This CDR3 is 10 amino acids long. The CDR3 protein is CSALLVSLHF. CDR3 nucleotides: TGCAGTGCCCTCCTCGTATCCCTCCACTTT.